This T cell receptor (beta chain) was profiled in a study of Ad26.COV2.S vaccination and SARS-CoV-2 variants. Background on the study: The authors gave Ad26.COV2.S intramuscularly, either once or twice 56 days apart.

Treatment described: over 15 received Ad26.COV2.S at low or high dose, single or two shots; roughly five received placebo; per-sample allocation not given. All samples were drawn on day 63, counting from the first vaccine or placebo injection. The repertoire was sequenced with immunoSEQ multiplex PCR; TCRdb's copy has only in-frame clones and lacks some. The repertoire has about 350,000 clones, 85% to 90% of them found once; the top ten carry roughly 5%. This CDR3 region has 16 residues. The germline gives CDR1 MNHEY, CDR2 SMNVEV (reference sequence). V was pared by 5 bases and J by 4 bases, with 15 bases between.

This material consisted of peripheral blood, taken in a trial of Ad26.COV2.S vaccine versus placebo. The chain combines TRBV27 with TRBJ2-6, with D unresolved. The sequence derives from a person between 18 and 65 years old who received the Ad26.COV2.S COVID-19 vaccine or a placebo. The CDR3 bases are TGTGCCAGCAGTCCACACGTCAGTGTCGGGGCCAACGTCCTGACTTTC. Protein: CASSPHVSVGANVLTF.